This T cell receptor beta chain was observed in a study of T-cell reconstitution after alpha-beta-depleted transplantation in children. Study results and limitations: A year had passed since transplant, and T-cell counts and diversity by then came mostly from newly produced T cells.

Trimming stripped 1 base from V and 2 bases from J, with 17 bases between. CDR1 is SGHVS and CDR2 is FNYEAQ in the germline V gene. The CDR3 extends over 17 amino acids. With respect to this clonotype: Its target is unknown.

Preparation of the TCRbeta library used unique molecular identifiers. TCRdb re-called the PCR reads through MiXCR, storing one row per CDR3 protein. The sample has a few hundred thousand distinct CDR3 sequences; 10% to 15% are singletons. The sequence came from a male patient younger than 18 who had a stem cell transplant for acute myeloid leukemia, so the T cells may come from the graft donor. The chain recombines TRBV7-6 with TRBJ2-5, with D maybe TRBD2 (5 bases). Sequenced material: PBMCs, mostly from graft donor cells, taken 360 days after TCRalphabeta/CD19-depleted stem cell transplant. The chain's CDR3 is CASSLGGSAEPQETQYF. CDR3 nucleotides: TGTGCCAGCAGCTTAGGCGGGTCGGCAGAACCGCAAGAGACCCAGTACTTC.